These 16 T cell receptor beta chains came from one sample sequenced in a study of HIV-infected patients and healthy controls. Antiretroviral therapy had run roughly three months, about 14 weeks, before follow-up blood collection. Whole blood was used without fractionation, so all unsorted peripheral T cells were included. Alpha and beta constant-region primers primed reverse transcription of 500 to 550 ng RNA. Each of the alpha and beta chains got its own library through chain-specific third strand synthesis with indices. TCRdb fed the 5' RACE reads into MiXCR, producing one record per CDR3 protein. In the table there are roughly 7,400 distinct CDR3 sequences, roughly 6.3% of which are singletons. Sequenced material: blood, taken during antiretroviral therapy. Source of these receptors: an adult with HIV infection.

This clonotype was detected only once. Being off target in a library aimed at alpha chains, this beta chain has a size of little meaning. The rearrangement joins TRBV27 to TRBJ1-5; a possible D gene is TRBD1 (6 bases). This CDR3 comprises 17 residues. Germline V gene lookup returns CDR1 MNHEY and CDR2 SMNVEV (reference sequence). Trimming took 3 bases from V and 7 from J, leaving 22 bases between them. The CDR3 loop reads CASSFTTGSFSGQPQHF. CDR3 DNA: TGTGCCAGCAGTTTTACAACAGGGTCGTTCTCCGGGCAGCCCCAGCATTTT.

Relative to its sample, this clonotype is medium-sized (0.01 to 0.1%). Since it is a stray read in a library aimed at alpha chains, this beta chain has a size that is not meaningful. The chain joins TRBV19 to TRBJ2-1; D might be TRBD2 (7 bases). Deletions cut 8 bases from V and 5 bases from J, with 16 bases between. Germline CDR1 and CDR2: LNHDA and SQIVND (reference sequence). The CDR3 has 14 residues. The CDR3 region is CASRWGGTNNEQFF. CDR3 sequence (DNA): TGTGCCAGTCGGTGGGGGGGCACGAACAATGAGCAGTTCTTC.

In its sample, this clonotype is medium-sized. With the library built for alpha chains, this beta chain is off target and its frequency is not meaningful. This chain connects TRBV14 to TRBJ2-4, with TRBD2 matching over 9 bases. The CDR3 covers 16 residues. Trimming took 4 bases from V and 1 from J; bases not matched to a gene: 5. Germline CDR1 is SGHDN and CDR2 is FVKESK. CDR3 nucleotide sequence: TGTGCCAGCAGCCTGGATAGCGGGGGCGCCAAAAACATTCAGTACTTC. Translation: CASSLDSGGAKNIQYF.

This clonotype is deemed medium-sized (0.01 to 0.1%). A library prepared for alpha chains yielded this beta chain as an off-target read; its size is of little meaning. The V and J genes are TRBV5-1 and TRBJ2-2, with 11 nucleotides matching TRBD2. This CDR3 has 18 amino acids. Germline V gene data show CDR1 as SGHRS and CDR2 as YFSETQ. Trimming at V came to 4 bases and at J to 0 bases, leaving 8 bases not matched to a gene. In nucleotides, the CDR3 is TGCGCCAGCAGCCCGGGACTAGCGGAGGCCCCGAACACCGGGGAGCTGTTTTTT. This translates into CASSPGLAEAPNTGELFF.

This clonotype occurred many times. A library made for alpha chains picked up this beta chain off target, so its size means little. The chain is built from TRBV18 and TRBJ2-7, with 14 bases identical to TRBD2. The CDR3 totals 16 residues. J was trimmed by 5 bases and V by 0 bases; bases with no gene match: 3. CDR1 and CDR2 from the germline V gene are KGHSH and LQKENI. In nucleotides, the CDR3 is TGTGCCAGCTCACCACCGGGACTAGCGGGAGTGGACGAGCAGTACTTC. It yields the protein CASSPPGLAGVDEQYF.

Ten or more counts support this clonotype. Within a library made for alpha chains, this beta chain is off target, and its count is uninformative. The chain recombines TRBV12-3 or TRBV12-4 with TRBJ2-5; 12 bases map to TRBD2. The CDR3 runs to 16 residues. V lost 6 bases and J lost 5; bases outside the gene matches: 10. CDR3 sequence (DNA): TGTGCCAGCAGCCCACAGGGACTAGCGGGTCAGGAGACCCAGTACTTC. This translates into CASSPQGLAGQETQYF.

This clonotype has at least ten counts. This beta chain turned up in a library designed for alpha chains; as an off-target read, its abundance says little. This chain connects TRBV7-9 to TRBJ2-1, with D hard to call. The CDR3 sequence is 13 residues long. The V gene's germline CDR1 is SEHNR and CDR2 FQNEAQ (reference sequence). Trimming removed 2 bases from V and 6 bases from J, with 8 bases in between. This chain's CDR3 is CASSLLDGNEQFF. Written as DNA, the CDR3 is TGTGCCAGCAGCTTATTGGATGGCAATGAGCAGTTCTTC. Together with reference TRBV7-9 and TRBJ2-1, the CDR3 gives the full variable domain: DTGVSQNPRHKITKRGQNVTFRCDPISEHNRLYWYRQTLGQGPEFLTYFQNEAQLEKSRLLSDRFSAERPKGSFSTLEIQRTEQGDSAMYLCASSLLDGNEQFFGPGTRLTVL.

This clonotype rates as medium-sized. This beta chain slipped into a library made for alpha chains as a stray read, so its size is not meaningful. The rearrangement links TRBV21-1 to TRBJ2-1. TRBV21-1 is listed as a pseudogene. This CDR3 is built from 13 residues. DNA of the CDR3: TGTGCCAGCAGCAAGGGGTGGACGTCCGAGCAGTTCTTC. Translated, it gives CASSKGWTSEQFF.

This clonotype was counted at least ten times. Being off target in a library aimed at alpha chains, this beta chain has a size of little meaning. The chain has TRBV28 and TRBJ2-5; 8 bases agree with TRBD1. Losses at the gene ends were 3 bases for V and 7 bases for J; bases not matched to a gene: 4. This CDR3 spans 13 amino acids. Germline V CDR1 and CDR2: MDHEN, SYDVKM. CDR3 nucleotides: TGTGCCAGCAGTTTGACAGGGGAGGTGACCCAGTACTTC. Translation: CASSLTGEVTQYF.

This clonotype is medium-sized within its sample. This beta chain is a stray read from a library made for alpha chains; its abundance is not meaningful. The J gene is TRBJ2-7, the V gene TRBV27; TRBD1 agrees at 8 bases. Germline values: CDR1 MNHEY, CDR2 SMNVEV (reference sequence). Trimming removed 5 bases from V and 7 bases from J; junction bases left unmatched: 7. CDR3 length equals 13 residues. In nucleotides, the CDR3 is TGTGCCAGCAGTCGGCAGGGGGCGAGTGAGCAGTACTTC. Its translation is CASSRQGASEQYF.

There are a few counts of this clonotype. Found in a library prepared for alpha chains, this beta chain is an off-target read, and its abundance has little meaning. This rearrangement joins TRBV6-1 to TRBJ2-1; either TRBD1 or TRBD2 may fit D (5 bases each). The germline V gene encodes CDR1 MNHNS and CDR2 SASEGT. V was pared by 11 bases and J by 4 bases, with 18 bases between. The CDR3 is 14 amino acids. The CDR3 here is CALKQDFVYNEQFF. The CDR3 nucleotides are TGTGCCCTTAAACAGGACTTTGTATACAATGAGCAGTTCTTC.

In its sample, this clonotype was seen many times. This beta chain is a stray read from a library made for alpha chains; its abundance is not meaningful. This chain links TRBV28 with TRBJ2-7; D is possibly TRBD1 or TRBD2 (5 bases each). The CDR3 runs 13 residues. Germline assignment: CDR1 MDHEN and CDR2 SYDVKM. V was pared by 4 bases and J by 3 bases, with 10 bases between. CDR3 loop: CASSWDQRYEQYF. DNA of the CDR3: TGTGCCAGCAGTTGGGACCAACGCTACGAGCAGTACTTC.

This clonotype qualifies as medium-sized. Found in a library prepared for alpha chains, this beta chain is an off-target read, and its abundance has little meaning. The rearrangement links TRBV29-1 to TRBJ2-5; 7 bases line up with TRBD2. Germline CDR1 reads SQVTM; CDR2 reads ANQGSEA. CDR3 size: 17 residues. Germline trimming cut 5 bases from V and 0 bases from J; bases unmatched to any gene: 15. The CDR3: CSVNPYLAAPYQETQYF. DNA for the CDR3: TGCAGCGTTAACCCCTACCTAGCGGCCCCGTACCAAGAGACCCAGTACTTC.

This clonotype was detected ten times or more. This beta chain came through as a stray read in a library set up for alpha chains, and its size says little. The chain is built from TRBV4-1 and TRBJ2-7; unclear D gene. Germline V lookup: CDR1 MGHRA, CDR2 YSYEKL. The ends were cut back, 0 bases at V and 2 bases at J, with 5 bases in the middle. This CDR3 region has 13 residues. CDR3 coding DNA: TGCGCCAGCAGCCAAGATCCGACCTACGAGCAGTACTTC. Amino acids: CASSQDPTYEQYF.

This clonotype was seen many times. The size of this beta chain means little, since it is a stray read in a library made for alpha chains. V usage is TRBV6-6 and J usage is TRBJ2-2, with 7 positions matching TRBD1. Germline CDR1 is MNHNY and CDR2 is SVGAGI (reference sequence). This CDR3 comprises 15 residues. V trimming: 1 base; J trimming: 3 bases; junction bases outside the gene matches: 2. This CDR3 is CASSYLGTDTGELFF. The CDR3 coding sequence is TGTGCCAGCAGTTACTTAGGGACAGACACCGGGGAGCTGTTTTTT.

This clonotype was detected ten times or more. Since the library was made to target alpha chains, this beta chain is a stray read and its abundance is not meaningful. The chain employs TRBV6-5 and TRBJ2-1; possible D gene TRBD2, 6 bases. The length of the CDR3 is 16 residues. With 0 bases removed from V and 0 bases from J, the gap between germline ends came to 9 bases. The germline CDR1 and CDR2 sequences are MNHEY and SVGAGI. The CDR3 spells CASSYSGGASYNEQFF. CDR3 sequence (DNA): TGTGCCAGCAGTTACTCGGGCGGGGCCTCCTACAATGAGCAGTTCTTC.